These 10 T cell receptor beta chains share one sample of origin, sequenced in a study of radiotherapy plus CTLA-4 blockade in lung cancer. TCRdb's copy holds only in-frame clones and misses some; the assay was immunoSEQ multiplex PCR. The sample yields tens of thousands of clones, about 76% seen once. The sequences come from peripheral blood, collected from a patient treated with radiotherapy plus ipilimumab. These receptors were taken from a human donor with non-small cell lung cancer whose response to radiotherapy plus ipilimumab could not be evaluated.

Only one count was recorded for this clone. The gene calls are TRBV28 and TRBJ1-2; the D gene is possibly TRBD1 (6 bases). This CDR3 region has 12 residues. CDR1 is MDHEN, CDR2 SYDVKM, per germline. V lost 8 bases, J lost 7 bases, and 14 bases lay in between. CDR3 sequence: CASRRAGAGYTF. The CDR3 DNA reads TGTGCCAGCCGACGGGCAGGGGCTGGCTACACCTTC.

This chain connects TRBV28 to TRBJ1-2; TRBD1 aligns across 9 bases. CDR1 is MDHEN and CDR2 is SYDVKM in the germline V gene. J gave up 3 bases and V 7 bases, and 6 bases lay outside the gene matches. The CDR3 sequence is 14 residues long. CDR3 amino acids: CASTGQGPHYGYTF. The CDR3 coding sequence is TGTGCCAGCACCGGACAGGGGCCGCACTATGGCTACACCTTC.

This chain joins TRBV10-3 and TRBJ2-1; D is uncertain. The CDR3 contains 12 residues. Trimming stripped 2 bases from V and 6 bases from J, with 5 bases between. Germline lookup yields CDR1 ENHRY and CDR2 SYGVKD. The CDR3 DNA is TGTGCCATCAGTGAGGTCCTCAATGAGCAGTTCTTC. Amino acids: CAISEVLNEQFF.

The J gene is TRBJ2-3, the V gene TRBV5-1; 9 bases fit TRBD2. CDR1 and CDR2 (germline): SGHRS, YFSETQ. V shed 0 bases, J shed 6 bases, and the junction held 2 bases outside the gene matches. The CDR3 is made up of 14 amino acids. The CDR3 DNA is TGCGCCAGCAGCTTGGGACTAGCGGATGATACGCAGTATTTT. As protein: CASSLGLADDTQYF.

The chain couples TRBV5-1 to TRBJ2-5, with TRBD1 as a possible D gene (5 bases). This CDR3 comprises 14 residues. Per germline, CDR1 SGHRS and CDR2 YFSETQ. The V and J ends lost 2 bases and 2 bases respectively, with 10 bases between them. CDR3 amino acids: CASSLRQIQETQYF. The CDR3 region has the DNA TGCGCCAGCAGCTTACGACAGATACAAGAGACCCAGTACTTC.

The chain carries TRBV28 and TRBJ2-3, with 12 bases that match TRBD2. Germline loops: CDR1 MDHEN, CDR2 SYDVKM. V lost 8 bases and J lost 5; bases outside the gene matches: 14. The CDR3 loop spans 17 amino acids. Here the CDR3 reads CASQEGLAGGRRDTQYF. The DNA for the CDR3 is TGTGCCAGCCAGGAGGGGCTAGCGGGAGGGAGAAGAGATACGCAGTATTTT.

The chain carries TRBV28 and TRBJ2-1; possibly TRBD1 for D (5 bases). The germline V and J ends were trimmed by 4 bases and 8 bases, with 15 bases remaining between them. Germline CDR1 and CDR2: MDHEN and SYDVKM. The CDR3 is 14 amino acids. CDR3: CASSSRVSSDEQFF. The DNA for the CDR3 is TGTGCCAGCAGTTCCAGGGTATCCTCTGATGAGCAGTTCTTC. The full variable domain, rest sourced from reference TRBV28 and TRBJ2-1, is DVKVTQSSRYLVKRTGEKVFLECVQDMDHENMFWYRQDPGLGLRLIYFSYDVKMKEKGDIPEGYSVSREKKERFSLILESASTNQTSMYLCASSSRVSSDEQFFGPGTRLTVL.

The chain carries TRBV2 and TRBJ2-6, with D hard to call. Trimming removed 1 base at V and 0 bases at J, with 10 bases between. The germline V gene has CDR1 SNHLY and CDR2 FYNNEI. The CDR3 is made up of 17 amino acids. CDR3 sequence: CASSEDSSPSGANVLTF. In DNA form, the CDR3 reads TGTGCCAGCAGTGAAGACAGTTCCCCCTCTGGGGCCAACGTCCTGACTTTC.

This rearrangement joins TRBV7-2 to TRBJ1-4, with TRBD1 matching 7 bases. J gave up 8 bases and V 8 bases, and 11 bases lay outside the gene matches. This CDR3 is 14 amino acids long. The germline V gene encodes CDR1 SGHTA and CDR2 FQGNSA. This CDR3 is CASSVRQGEEKLFF. DNA for the CDR3: TGTGCCAGCTCGGTCAGACAGGGCGAAGAAAAACTGTTTTTT.

This chain links TRBV6-5 with TRBJ2-7; D might be TRBD2 (6 bases). Per the germline V gene, CDR1 is MNHEY and CDR2 is SVGAGI. V was cut by 8 bases and J by 5 bases, with 16 bases left in between. CDR3 length equals 13 residues. The CDR3 DNA reads TGTGCCAGCCAAAAGTGGGGGGTCCACGAGCAGTACTTC. Translation: CASQKWGVHEQYF.